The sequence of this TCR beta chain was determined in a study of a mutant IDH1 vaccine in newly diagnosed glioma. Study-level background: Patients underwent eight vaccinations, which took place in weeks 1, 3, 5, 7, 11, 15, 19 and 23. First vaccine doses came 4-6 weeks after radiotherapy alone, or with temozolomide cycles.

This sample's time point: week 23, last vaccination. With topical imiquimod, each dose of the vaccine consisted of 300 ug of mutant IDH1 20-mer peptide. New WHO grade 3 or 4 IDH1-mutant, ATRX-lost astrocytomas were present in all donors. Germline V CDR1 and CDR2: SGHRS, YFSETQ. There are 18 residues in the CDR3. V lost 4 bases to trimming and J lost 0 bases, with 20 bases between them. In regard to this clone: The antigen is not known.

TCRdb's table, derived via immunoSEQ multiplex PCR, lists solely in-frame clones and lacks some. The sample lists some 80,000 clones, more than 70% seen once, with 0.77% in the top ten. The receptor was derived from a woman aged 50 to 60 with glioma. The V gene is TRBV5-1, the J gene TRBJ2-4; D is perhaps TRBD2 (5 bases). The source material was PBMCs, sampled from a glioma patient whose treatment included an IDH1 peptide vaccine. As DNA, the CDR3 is TGCGCCAGCAGCCACGGGATGGCTCAGGACCTAGCCAAAAACATTCAGTACTTC. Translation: CASSHGMAQDLAKNIQYF.